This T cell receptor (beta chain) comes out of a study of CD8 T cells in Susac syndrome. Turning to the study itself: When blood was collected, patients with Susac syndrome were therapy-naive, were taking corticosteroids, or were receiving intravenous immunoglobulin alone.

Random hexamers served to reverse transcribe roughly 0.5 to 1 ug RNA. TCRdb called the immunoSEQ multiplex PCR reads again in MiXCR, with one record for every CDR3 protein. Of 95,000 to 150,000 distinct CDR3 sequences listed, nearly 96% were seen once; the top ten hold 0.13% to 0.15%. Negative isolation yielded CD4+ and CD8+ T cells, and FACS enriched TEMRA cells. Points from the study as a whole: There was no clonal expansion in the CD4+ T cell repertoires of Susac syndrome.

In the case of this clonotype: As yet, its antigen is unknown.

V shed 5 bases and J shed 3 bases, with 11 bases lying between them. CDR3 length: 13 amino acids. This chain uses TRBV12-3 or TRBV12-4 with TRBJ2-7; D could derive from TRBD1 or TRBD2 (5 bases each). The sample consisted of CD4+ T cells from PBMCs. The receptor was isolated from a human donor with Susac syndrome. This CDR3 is CASSRGRGYEQYF. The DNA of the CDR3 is TGTGCCAGCAGTCGGGGACGGGGCTACGAGCAGTACTTC.